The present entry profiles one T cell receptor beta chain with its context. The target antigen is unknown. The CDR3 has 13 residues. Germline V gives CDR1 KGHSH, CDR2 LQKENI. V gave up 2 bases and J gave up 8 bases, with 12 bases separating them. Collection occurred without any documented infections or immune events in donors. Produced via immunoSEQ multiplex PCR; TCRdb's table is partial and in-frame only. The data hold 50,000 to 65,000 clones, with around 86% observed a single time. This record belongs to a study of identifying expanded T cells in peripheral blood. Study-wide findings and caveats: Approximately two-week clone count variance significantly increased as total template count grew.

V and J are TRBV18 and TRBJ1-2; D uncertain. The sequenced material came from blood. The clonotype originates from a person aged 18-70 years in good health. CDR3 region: CASSPNIQAGYTF. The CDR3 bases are TGTGCCAGCTCACCAAATATTCAGGCGGGCTACACCTTC.